A selection of T cell receptor beta chains follows, all from one sample in a study of cytomegalovirus exposure and HLA in healthy donors. Only in-frame clones appear in the TCRdb table, and some are missing; sequencing was by immunoSEQ multiplex PCR. The repertoire holds some 61,000 clones, 75% to 85% seen once, with about 6.8% in the top ten. The sequenced sample was PBMCs. All receptors derive from a human donor in good health. The CDR3 runs from the conserved cysteine through the conserved F or W. A D gene is named only where the DNA matches it firmly. Where a row states a size, it is once, few, many or the class of an expanded clone; other rows omit it.

>TRBD1|-|TRBJ1-1|TRBV7-2
TGTGCCAGCAGCTACAACAGGGGCCTGAACACTGAAGCTTTCTTT
CASSYNRGLNTEAFF
>-|-|TRBJ2-7|TRBV4-1
TGCGCCAGCAGCCAAGCCCTGAAGACAGCGATTAAATACGAGCAGTACTTC
CASSQALKTAIKYEQYF
>-|-|TRBJ1-6|TRBV6-1
TGTGCCAGCAGTGAAGTTGGGCAGCCGGGGGGTTCACCCCTCCACTTT
CASSEVGQPGGSPLHF
>-|-|TRBJ1-2|TRBV5-8
TGTGCCAGCAGCGCGGGGGGGCAGAGCCCCGAAGGCTACACCTTC
CASSAGGQSPEGYTF
>-|-|TRBJ2-2|TRBV5-1
TGCGCCAGCAGCTTGGGGTTGGCCCGCGGCGGGGAGCTGTTTTTT
CASSLGLARGGELFF
>-|-|TRBJ2-2|TRBV6-1
TGTGCCAGCAGTGAAGACACAGGCACCGGGGAGCTGTTTTTT
CASSEDTGTGELFF
>TRBD2|-|TRBJ2-7|TRBV7-2
TGTGCCAGCAGCTTAGCGTCCAGCGGGGGGACCCCCTTCTACGAGCAGTACTTC
CASSLASSGGTPFYEQYF
>TRBD1|-|TRBJ1-4|TRBV28
TGTGCCAGCAGTTTGGCGCAGGGGGCGCGAGAAAAACTGTTTTTT
CASSLAQGAREKLFF
>-|-|TRBJ2-3|TRBV7-2
TGTGCCAGCAGCTTAGACTTGCAGGGTATGTTAACAGATACGCAGTATTTT
CASSLDLQGMLTDTQYF
>-|-|TRBJ1-5|TRBV7-9
TGTGCCAGCAGCCCGCCCGGGGGTAATCAGCCCCAGCATTTT
CASSPPGGNQPQHF
>TRBD2|-|TRBJ2-1|TRBV11-2
TGTGCCAGCAGCCTAAATAGCGGGGGGGCGGGTGAGCAGTTCTTC
CASSLNSGGAGEQFF
>-|-|TRBJ1-1|TRBV19
TGTGCCAGTAGTGTAGCGGTTCAAACTGAAGCTTTCTTT
CASSVAVQTEAFF
>TRBD1|-|TRBJ1-1|TRBV18
TGTGCCAGCTCACCAATAGGACAGGGAAATGAAGCTTTCTTT
CASSPIGQGNEAFF
>-|-|TRBJ1-2|TRBV25-1
TGTGCCAGCAGTGAAGGTGGGCCCGACTATGGCTACACCTTC
CASSEGGPDYGYTF
>-|few|TRBJ1-4|TRBV9
TGTGCCAGCAGCCCCGACACAGGCACTAATGAAAAACTGTTTTTT
CASSPDTGTNEKLFF
>TRBD1|-|TRBJ1-2|TRBV9
TGTGCCAGCAGCGTATCAGGGGGGATGTATGGCTACACCTTC
CASSVSGGMYGYTF
>TRBD1|-|TRBJ1-3|TRBV5-1
TGCGCCAGCAGCCCACTGGGACAGCTCTCTGGAAACACCATATATTTT
CASSPLGQLSGNTIYF